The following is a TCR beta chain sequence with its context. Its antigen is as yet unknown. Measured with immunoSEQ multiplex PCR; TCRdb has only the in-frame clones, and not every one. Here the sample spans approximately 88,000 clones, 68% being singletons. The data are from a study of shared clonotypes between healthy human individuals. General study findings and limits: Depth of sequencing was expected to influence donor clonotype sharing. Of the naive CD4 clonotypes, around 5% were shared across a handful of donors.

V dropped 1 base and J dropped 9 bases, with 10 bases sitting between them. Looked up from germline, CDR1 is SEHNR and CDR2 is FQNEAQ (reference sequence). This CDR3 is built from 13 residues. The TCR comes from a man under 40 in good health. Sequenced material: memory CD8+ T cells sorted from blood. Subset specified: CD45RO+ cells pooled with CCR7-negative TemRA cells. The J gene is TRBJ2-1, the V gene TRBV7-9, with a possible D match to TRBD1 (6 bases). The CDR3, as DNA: TGTGCCAGCAGCTTAGACAGGGCGGGTGAGCAGTTCTTC. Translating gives CASSLDRAGEQFF. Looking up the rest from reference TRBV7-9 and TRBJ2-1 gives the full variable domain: DTGVSQNPRHKITKRGQNVTFRCDPISEHNRLYWYRQTLGQGPEFLTYFQNEAQLEKSRLLSDRFSAERPKGSFSTLEIQRTEQGDSAMYLCASSLDRAGEQFFGPGTRLTVL.